The source of this T cell receptor (beta chain) is a study of CD8 T cells in Susac syndrome. In germline, CDR1 is LNHDA, CDR2 SQIVND (reference sequence). The CDR3 sequence is 15 residues long. J lost 4 bases, V lost 6 bases, and 8 bases had no gene match. The patients who served as multiple sclerosis controls were treatment-naive and had stable or active relapsing-remitting disease that fulfilled the revised McDonald criteria. RNA, at about 0.5 to 1 ug, was reverse transcribed with random hexamers. Using its own MiXCR run on the immunoSEQ multiplex PCR reads, TCRdb lists one record per CDR3 protein. This table has 300,000 or so distinct CDR3 sequences, 92% appearing once.

Sequenced: CD4+ T cells from PBMCs. The receptor's source is a human donor with multiple sclerosis. The chain joins TRBV19 to TRBJ1-5; 8 nucleotides line up with TRBD1. The CDR3 sequence: CASSGGTGGNQPQHF. The CDR3 region has the DNA TGTGCCAGTAGCGGGGGGACAGGAGGAAATCAGCCCCAGCATTTT.